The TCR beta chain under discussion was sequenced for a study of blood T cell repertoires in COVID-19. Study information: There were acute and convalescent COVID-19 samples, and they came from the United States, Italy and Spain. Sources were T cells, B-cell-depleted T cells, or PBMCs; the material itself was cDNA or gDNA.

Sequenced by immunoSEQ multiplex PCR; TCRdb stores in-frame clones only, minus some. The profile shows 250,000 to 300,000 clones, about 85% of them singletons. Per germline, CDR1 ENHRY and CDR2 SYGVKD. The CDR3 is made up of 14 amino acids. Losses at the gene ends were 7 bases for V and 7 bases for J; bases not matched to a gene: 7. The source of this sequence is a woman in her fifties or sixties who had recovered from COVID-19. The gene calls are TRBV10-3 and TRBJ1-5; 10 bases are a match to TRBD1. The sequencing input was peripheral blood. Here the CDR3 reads CAITRDRGEQPQHF. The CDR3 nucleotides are TGTGCCATCACCAGGGACAGGGGAGAACAGCCCCAGCATTTT.